The 32 T cell receptor beta chains in this list originate from one sample, sequenced in a study of blood T cell repertoires in COVID-19. The repertoire was sequenced with immunoSEQ multiplex PCR; TCRdb's copy has only in-frame clones and lacks some. The sample yields hundreds of thousands of clones, approximately 90% seen once. Sequencing used peripheral blood. These TCRs come from a woman aged 18-29 years who had recovered from COVID-19.

J is TRBJ1-5 and V is TRBV28, with 8 nucleotides matching TRBD1. The V segment lost 6 bases and the J segment 3 bases; nucleotides outside the gene matches: 10. Per the germline V gene, CDR1 is MDHEN and CDR2 is SYDVKM. CDR3 size: 16 residues. Here the CDR3 reads CASSKGDRSFNQPQHF. The CDR3 nucleotides read TGTGCCAGCAGCAAGGGGGACAGGTCTTTCAATCAGCCCCAGCATTTT.

The chain couples TRBV18 to TRBJ2-1, with a possible D match to TRBD1 (6 bases). V gave up 3 bases and J gave up 7 bases, with 10 bases separating them. Germline V lookup: CDR1 KGHSH, CDR2 LQKENI. The CDR3 sequence is 13 residues long. The CDR3 sequence: CASSPGTFNEQFF. CDR3 DNA: TGTGCCAGCTCACCCGGGACATTTAATGAGCAGTTCTTC.

The rearrangement uses TRBV30 and TRBJ2-7, with D maybe TRBD2 (5 bases). This CDR3 spans 14 amino acids. CDR1 GTSNPN and CDR2 SVGIG come from the germline V gene (reference sequence). Trimming removed 5 bases from V and 3 bases from J, with 17 bases in between. The CDR3 sequence: CAWGLSLAYYEQYV. CDR3 DNA: TGTGCCTGGGGGCTAAGCCTAGCCTACTACGAGCAGTACGTC.

CDR3 region: CATSLGGMNTEAFF. CDR3 in DNA: TGTGCCACCAGTCTTGGGGGGATGAACACTGAAGCTTTCTTT. The chain links TRBV24-1 to TRBJ1-1; perhaps TRBD1 as D (5 bases). With 6 bases removed from V and 0 bases from J, the gap between germline ends came to 10 bases. Germline CDR1 is KGHDR and CDR2 is SFDVKD. This CDR3 has 14 residues.

The chain employs TRBV10-3 and TRBJ1-1; 8 bases align to TRBD1. CDR3 length: 15 amino acids. V was clipped by 4 bases and J by 1 base; unmatched bases: 5. The germline CDR1 and CDR2 sequences are ENHRY and SYGVKD. The CDR3: CAISGRQGRNTEAFF. The CDR3 bases are TGTGCCATCAGTGGACGACAGGGGAGGAACACTGAAGCTTTCTTT.

The chain combines TRBV7-9 with TRBJ1-6, with D possibly TRBD1 on 6 matching bases. In germline, CDR1 is SEHNR, CDR2 FQNEAQ (reference sequence). The ends were cut back, 5 bases at V and 0 bases at J, with 14 bases in the middle. This CDR3 has 17 amino acids. CDR3 in amino acids: CASSPDRTSSYNSPLHF. The CDR3 DNA follows: TGTGCCAGCAGCCCCGACAGGACCAGCTCCTATAATTCACCCCTCCACTTT.

The rearrangement links TRBV5-6 to TRBJ1-6; D is unclear. The V and J ends lost 0 bases and 7 bases respectively, with 17 bases between them. CDR1 and CDR2 from the germline V gene are SGHDT and YYEEEE. The CDR3 is made up of 17 amino acids. CDR3 amino acids: CASSLAGHLRWNSPLHF. The CDR3 DNA reads TGTGCCAGCAGCTTGGCTGGTCACCTGAGATGGAATTCACCCCTCCACTTT. Using reference TRBV5-6 and TRBJ1-6 for the parts outside the CDR3, the full variable domain is DAGVTQSPTHLIKTRGQQVTLRCSPKSGHDTVSWYQQALGQGPQFIFQYYEEEERQRGNFPDRFSGHQFPNYSSELNVNALLLGDSALYLCASSLAGHLRWNSPLHFGNGTRLTVT.

This chain uses TRBV2 with TRBJ1-4; the match to TRBD1 covers 9 bases. The V and J ends lost 7 bases and 6 bases, in that order; junction bases with no gene match: 3. Germline V gene lookup returns CDR1 SNHLY and CDR2 FYNNEI. The CDR3 contains 13 residues. CDR3 sequence: CASNGQGHEKLFF. The CDR3, as DNA: TGTGCCAGCAATGGACAGGGGCATGAAAAACTGTTTTTT.

The genes are TRBV19 and TRBJ1-4; possible D gene TRBD1, 6 bases. This CDR3 comprises 13 residues. From germline, CDR1 is LNHDA and CDR2 SQIVND (reference sequence). Trimming removed 2 bases at V and 11 bases at J, with 12 bases between. Here the CDR3 reads CASSITRTVKLFF. CDR3 nucleotide sequence: TGTGCCAGTAGTATAACCAGGACAGTTAAACTGTTTTTT.

This clone has only one observation. The genes are TRBV6-4 and TRBJ1-1; D is possibly TRBD1 (5 bases). Looked up from germline, CDR1 is MRHNA and CDR2 is SNTAGT. V was cut by 6 bases and J by 1 base, with 12 bases left in between. The CDR3 loop spans 14 amino acids. The CDR3 loop is CASRATGENTEAFF. CDR3 nucleotides: TGTGCCAGCAGAGCAACAGGAGAGAACACTGAAGCTTTCTTT.

This rearrangement joins TRBV9 to TRBJ2-1, with TRBD1 matching 7 bases. CDR1 and CDR2 (germline): SGDLS, YYNGEE. V trimming: 4 bases; J trimming: 2 bases; junction bases outside the gene matches: 6. The CDR3 length is 15 residues. The DNA for the CDR3 is TGTGCCAGCAGCAACCGACAGGGCCCCTACAATGAGCAGTTCTTC. Amino acid sequence: CASSNRQGPYNEQFF.

V gene TRBV6-5 combines with J gene TRBJ2-7, with D maybe TRBD2 (6 bases). The CDR3 contains 15 residues. V lost 8 bases, J lost 6 bases, and 23 bases lay in between. CDR1 and CDR2 (germline): MNHEY, SVGAGI. The CDR3 loop reads CASGSGAWSIVEQYV. The CDR3 DNA sequence: TGTGCCAGCGGTAGCGGCGCTTGGTCCATTGTCGAGCAGTACGTC.

The rearrangement links TRBV30 to TRBJ1-2; TRBD1 agrees at 7 bases. This CDR3 is 13 amino acids long. Unmatched junction bases numbered 3, after V lost 2 bases and J lost 3 bases. Germline V gives CDR1 GTSNPN, CDR2 SVGIG (reference sequence). The CDR3 reads CAWSPGTDYGYTF. Written as DNA, the CDR3 is TGTGCCTGGAGTCCCGGGACAGACTATGGCTACACCTTC.

The CDR3 coding sequence is TGTGCCAGCAGTTACCCGGGACAGACTCCGTCGGCCCAGCATTTT. It codes for CASSYPGQTPSAQHF. This chain joins TRBV6-6 and TRBJ1-5, with 7 bases that match TRBD1. This CDR3 contains 15 residues. Unmatched junction bases numbered 12, after V lost 2 bases and J lost 11 bases. CDR1 is MNHNY and CDR2 is SVGAGI in the germline V gene (reference sequence).

This chain links TRBV6-6 with TRBJ1-4, with no clear D. Trimming pared 2 bases from V and 3 bases from J, leaving 10 bases between. The germline V gene encodes CDR1 MNHNY and CDR2 SVGAGI (reference sequence). The CDR3 contains 15 residues. As DNA, the CDR3 is TGTGCCAGCAGTTACAACCGGGATTCTAATGAAAAACTGTTTTTT. This translates into CASSYNRDSNEKLFF.

This rearrangement joins TRBV19 to TRBJ1-5; TRBD1 matches at 7 bases. The CDR3 is 11 amino acids. Looked up from germline, CDR1 is LNHDA and CDR2 is SQIVND (reference sequence). The CDR3 DNA is TGTGCGACAGGGTGGGATCAGCCCCAGCATTTT. It yields the protein CATGWDQPQHF.

This clone has a single count. The chain uses TRBV29-1 and TRBJ1-1; the D gene is possibly TRBD1 (5 bases). Germline CDR1 reads SQVTM; CDR2 reads ANQGSEA. The CDR3 sequence is 12 residues long. Trimming took 5 bases from V and 3 from J, leaving 10 bases between them. The CDR3 is CSVRVGDTEAFF. CDR3 nucleotides: TGCAGCGTTCGGGTAGGGGACACTGAAGCTTTCTTT.

The genes are TRBV6-5 and TRBJ1-4; 10 nucleotides line up with TRBD1. J gave up 8 bases and V 5 bases, and 5 bases lay outside the gene matches. The CDR3 has 14 amino acids. Looked up from germline, CDR1 is MNHEY and CDR2 is SVGAGI. CDR3 sequence: CASSTWDRGEKLFF. The CDR3 region has the DNA TGTGCCAGCAGTACCTGGGACAGGGGAGAAAAACTGTTTTTT.

The chain joins TRBV27 to TRBJ1-1; 7 positions match TRBD1. CDR1 is MNHEY, CDR2 SMNVEV, per germline (reference sequence). There are 17 residues in the CDR3. The ends lost 5 bases at V and 2 bases at J; junction bases unmatched: 14. Here the CDR3 reads CASSILKGGSSNTEAFF. The CDR3 DNA reads as TGTGCCAGCAGTATTTTGAAAGGGGGCAGCAGCAACACTGAAGCTTTCTTT.

The CDR3: CASSLTNRGLYGYTF. CDR3 sequence (DNA): TGTGCCAGCAGCTTAACAAACAGGGGTCTCTATGGCTACACCTTC. This chain joins TRBV7-2 and TRBJ1-2, with 7 positions matching TRBD1. The CDR3 has 15 residues. CDR1 SGHTA and CDR2 FQGNSA come from the germline V gene. Losses at the gene ends were 2 bases for V and 4 bases for J; bases not matched to a gene: 7.

The chain recombines TRBV7-9 with TRBJ1-3, with a tentative D call TRBD1 (6 bases). Deletions cut 7 bases from V and 1 base from J, with 11 bases between. Germline values: CDR1 SEHNR, CDR2 FQNEAQ (reference sequence). The length of the CDR3 is 14 residues. The CDR3 sequence is CASTEGVSGNTIYF. CDR3 nucleotide sequence: TGTGCCAGCACCGAGGGGGTATCTGGAAACACCATATATTTT.

The genes are TRBV6-5 and TRBJ2-1; D possibly corresponds to TRBD2 (7 bases). This CDR3 comprises 15 residues. V dropped 7 bases and J dropped 8 bases, with 21 bases sitting between them. Germline CDR1 is MNHEY and CDR2 is SVGAGI. CDR3 sequence reads: CASTPAGAGVDEQFF. DNA for the CDR3: TGTGCCAGCACCCCCGCGGGGGCCGGGGTGGATGAGCAGTTCTTC.

The V and J genes are TRBV5-6 and TRBJ2-6, with TRBD2 matching 12 bases. Per germline, CDR1 SGHDT and CDR2 YYEEEE. Unmatched junction bases numbered 5, after V lost 4 bases and J lost 0 bases. This CDR3 region has 18 residues. CDR3 nucleotides: TGTGCCAGCAGCCCTGGGACTAGCGGGTACTCTGGGGCCAACGTCCTGACTTTC. Its translation: CASSPGTSGYSGANVLTF.

This clone was detected only once. This chain connects TRBV5-1 to TRBJ1-1, with D possibly TRBD1 on 6 matching bases. This CDR3 region has 13 residues. Germline assignment: CDR1 SGHRS and CDR2 YFSETQ. V shed 3 bases and J shed 3 bases, with 9 bases lying between them. The CDR3 sequence: CASSSRGDTEAFF. The CDR3 DNA follows: TGCGCCAGCAGCTCCAGGGGCGACACTGAAGCTTTCTTT.

The gene calls are TRBV4-1 and TRBJ2-3, with 13 nucleotides matching TRBD2. There are 18 residues in the CDR3. Germline loops: CDR1 MGHRA, CDR2 YSYEKL. Trimming cost V 2 bases and J 4 bases; bases outside gene matches: 9. CDR3: CASSQRGLAGELADTQYF. For the CDR3, the DNA is TGCGCCAGCAGCCAACGAGGACTAGCGGGAGAGTTGGCAGATACGCAGTATTTT.

The chain employs TRBV2 and TRBJ2-3; 10 nucleotides match TRBD2. The CDR3 extends over 15 amino acids. Germline assignment: CDR1 SNHLY and CDR2 FYNNEI. V shed 8 bases and J 7 bases; nucleotides not matched to a gene: 12. The CDR3 region is CASPQTSGRGNTQYF. As DNA, the CDR3 is TGTGCCAGCCCCCAGACTAGCGGGCGGGGAAATACGCAGTATTTT.

This chain uses TRBV24-1 with TRBJ1-4, with TRBD1 matching 11 bases. J lost 8 bases, V lost 2 bases, and 6 bases had no gene match. Germline V gene lookup returns CDR1 KGHDR and CDR2 SFDVKD. CDR3 length: 16 amino acids. For the CDR3, the DNA is TGTGCCACCAGTGATTCCTTGGGACAGGGGGAAGAAAAACTGTTTTTT. Protein sequence: CATSDSLGQGEEKLFF.

The V and J genes are TRBV27 and TRBJ2-5; a weak D match, TRBD2 (6 bases). The length of the CDR3 is 13 residues. Trimming left V 2 bases short and J 7 bases short, with 11 bases between. CDR1 is MNHEY, CDR2 SMNVEV, per germline (reference sequence). The CDR3 sequence is CASSLQAGATQYF. CDR3 nucleotides: TGTGCCAGCAGTTTACAAGCGGGTGCGACCCAGTACTTC.

V usage is TRBV6-2 or TRBV6-3 and J usage is TRBJ2-1; 8 bases fit TRBD2. V gave up 4 bases and J gave up 0 bases; unmatched junction bases: 5. Germline V lookup: CDR1 MNHEY, CDR2 SVGEGT. The CDR3 loop spans 16 amino acids. The CDR3: CASSSLAGISYNEQFF. CDR3 bases: TGTGCCAGCAGTTCTTTAGCGGGGATCTCCTACAATGAGCAGTTCTTC.

The genes are TRBV7-2 and TRBJ2-3; possibly TRBD2 for D (6 bases). The ends were cut back, 11 bases at V and 4 bases at J, with 13 bases in the middle. The CDR3 loop spans 12 amino acids. Germline values: CDR1 SGHTA, CDR2 FQGNSA. The CDR3 reads CAEGRSADTQYF. CDR3 sequence (DNA): TGTGCCGAGGGGAGGTCGGCAGATACGCAGTATTTT.

This chain uses TRBV18 with TRBJ2-1; tentative D call: TRBD1 (6 bases). This CDR3 comprises 15 residues. Germline CDR1 reads KGHSH; CDR2 reads LQKENI. Trimming shortened V by 3 bases and J by 8 bases, and 17 bases separated the two germline ends. In DNA, the CDR3 is TGTGCCAGCTCACCCTGGGACACCAATGTAGATGAGCAGTTCTTC. Translation gives CASSPWDTNVDEQFF.

The chain recombines TRBV25-1 with TRBJ2-3, with D maybe TRBD1 (6 bases). The CDR3 loop spans 15 amino acids. The V end lost 3 bases, the J end lost 4 bases, and 14 bases lay between the germline ends. Germline loops: CDR1 MGHDK, CDR2 SYGVNS. In DNA form, the CDR3 reads TGTGCCAGCAGTGAGTGGCAGGCAGGGGCAGATACGCAGTATTTT. Its protein product is CASSEWQAGADTQYF.